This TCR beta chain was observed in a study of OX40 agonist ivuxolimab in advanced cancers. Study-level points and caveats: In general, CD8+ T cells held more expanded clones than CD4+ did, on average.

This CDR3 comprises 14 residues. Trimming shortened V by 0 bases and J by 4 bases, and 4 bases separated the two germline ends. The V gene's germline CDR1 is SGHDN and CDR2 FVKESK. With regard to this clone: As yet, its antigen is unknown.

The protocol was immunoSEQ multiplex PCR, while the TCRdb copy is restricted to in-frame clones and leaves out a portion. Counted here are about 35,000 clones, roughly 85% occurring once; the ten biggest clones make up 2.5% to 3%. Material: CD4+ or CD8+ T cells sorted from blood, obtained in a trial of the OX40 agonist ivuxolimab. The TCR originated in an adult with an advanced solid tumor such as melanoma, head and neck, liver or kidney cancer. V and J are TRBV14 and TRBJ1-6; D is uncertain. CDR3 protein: CASSQDQYNSPLHF. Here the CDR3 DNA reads TGTGCCAGCAGCCAAGACCAATATAATTCACCCCTCCACTTT.